The next 27 T cell receptor beta chains were all read from a single sample in a study of blood T cell repertoires in COVID-19. Generated by immunoSEQ multiplex PCR, the TCRdb table keeps only in-frame clones and is missing some. Here the sample spans around 70,000 clones, more than 60% being singletons. The sequenced material came from peripheral blood. All receptors come from a woman between 45 and 60 years old with acute or convalescent COVID-19.

Concerning this clone itself: Other DNA sequences within the sample encode an identical CDR3. This rearrangement joins TRBV19 to TRBJ1-2; 7 bases match TRBD1. The CDR3 totals 15 residues. The V gene's germline CDR1 is LNHDA and CDR2 SQIVND (reference sequence). The trim removed 6 bases at V and 0 bases at J, leaving 7 bases unmatched. In nucleotides, the CDR3 is TGTGCCAGTAGGGCCAGGGGGGATTCTAACTATGGCTACACCTTC. Protein sequence: CASRARGDSNYGYTF.

The chain recombines TRBV30 with TRBJ2-7; 10 bases agree with TRBD1. V lost 2 bases, J lost 4 bases, and 11 bases stayed unmatched. The CDR3 runs 16 residues. Germline CDR1 reads GTSNPN; CDR2 reads SVGIG (reference sequence). Here the CDR3 reads CAWSKPVGDRGYEQYF. Here the CDR3 DNA reads TGTGCCTGGAGTAAACCGGTTGGGGACAGGGGTTACGAGCAGTACTTC.

This clone came up a few times. The gene calls are TRBV7-9 and TRBJ1-2; a possible D gene is TRBD1 (6 bases). The CDR3 is 14 residues long. Germline lookup yields CDR1 SEHNR and CDR2 FQNEAQ (reference sequence). Trimming cost V 7 bases and J 1 base, with 13 bases left between them. Here the CDR3 reads CASTTTGVNYGYTF. The DNA for the CDR3 is TGTGCCAGCACCACGACAGGAGTTAACTATGGCTACACCTTC. Complete variable domain (other parts from reference TRBV7-9 and TRBJ1-2): DTGVSQNPRHKITKRGQNVTFRCDPISEHNRLYWYRQTLGQGPEFLTYFQNEAQLEKSRLLSDRFSAERPKGSFSTLEIQRTEQGDSAMYLCASTTTGVNYGYTFGSGTRLTVV.

The rearrangement uses TRBV3-1 (or the pseudogene TRBV3-2) and TRBJ1-3; tentative D call: TRBD1 (6 bases). With 6 bases removed from V and 0 bases from J, the gap between germline ends came to 9 bases. Germline CDR1 and CDR2: LGHDT and YNNKEL (reference sequence). This CDR3 is built from 14 residues. The CDR3: CASSQQGSGNTIYF. In DNA form, the CDR3 reads TGTGCCAGCAGTCAACAGGGCTCTGGAAACACCATATATTTT.

V usage is TRBV6-5 and J usage is TRBJ1-1; TRBD1 matches at 7 bases. The length of the CDR3 is 14 residues. With V trimmed by 6 bases and J by 5 bases, 9 bases remained unmatched. Germline loops: CDR1 MNHEY, CDR2 SVGAGI. The CDR3 DNA reads TGTGCCAGCAGCCACCATGAGGGGGCAACTGAAGCTTTCTTT. Encoded protein: CASSHHEGATEAFF.

The V call is TRBV6-5, the J call TRBJ1-1; TRBD1 agrees at 9 bases. The V gene's germline CDR1 is MNHEY and CDR2 SVGAGI. This CDR3 region has 15 residues. V shed 4 bases, J shed 0 bases, and the junction held 3 bases outside the gene matches. DNA for the CDR3: TGTGCCAGCAGTTTTCACAGGGGGCTGAACACTGAAGCTTTCTTT. Translated, it gives CASSFHRGLNTEAFF.

This clone was observed once. V usage is TRBV19 and J usage is TRBJ1-2; tentative D call: TRBD1 (5 bases). CDR3 length: 14 residues. V was pared by 4 bases and J by 0 bases, with 9 bases between. CDR1 and CDR2 from the germline V gene are LNHDA and SQIVND (reference sequence). CDR3 bases: TGTGCCAGTAGTAGAGCGGGGGCTAACTATGGCTACACCTTC. It encodes CASSRAGANYGYTF.

The chain links TRBV18 to TRBJ1-2; D gene unclear. This CDR3 is 16 amino acids long. Trimming removed 3 bases from V and 0 bases from J, with 14 bases in between. Germline CDR1 and CDR2: KGHSH and LQKENI. The CDR3 DNA follows: TGTGCCAGCTCACCCTCGTACGGGGAAGCTAACTATGGCTACACCTTC. It is translated as CASSPSYGEANYGYTF.

The chain couples TRBV4-3 to TRBJ2-1; possible D gene TRBD2, 5 bases. CDR1 and CDR2 from the germline V gene are LGHNA and YSLEER. V was clipped by 3 bases and J by 8 bases, with 23 bases between them. The CDR3 loop spans 17 amino acids. In DNA, the CDR3 is TGCGCCAGCAGCCAGGGAACCCTAGCTTCAAAAAGGGATGAGCAGTTCTTC. Translating gives CASSQGTLASKRDEQFF.

The genes are TRBV12-3 or TRBV12-4 and TRBJ1-2; 9 bases line up with TRBD1. CDR3 length equals 13 residues. The V gene end was trimmed by 4 bases and the J gene end by 6 bases; junction bases not matched to a gene: 3. In DNA form, the CDR3 reads TGTGCCAGCAGTTACGGGACAGGGAATGGCTACACCTTC. As protein: CASSYGTGNGYTF.

The chain joins TRBV5-4 to TRBJ1-1, with D uncertain. Germline V CDR1 and CDR2: SGHNT, YYREEE (reference sequence). The V end lost 0 bases, the J end lost 4 bases, and 13 bases lay between the germline ends. The CDR3 has 15 amino acids. CDR3 coding DNA: TGTGCCAGCAGCTTGGATCGGGGTTTGGGCACTGAAGCTTTCTTT. The encoded protein is CASSLDRGLGTEAFF.

The gene calls are TRBV7-2 and TRBJ2-5, with TRBD1 identical over 9 bases. Germline V gene lookup returns CDR1 SGHTA and CDR2 FQGNSA. The J segment lost 4 bases and the V segment lost 5 bases, leaving 5 bases of the junction unmatched. CDR3 length: 14 amino acids. The CDR3 nucleotides read TGTGCCAGCAGCCCACAGGGGGCGGGAGAGACCCAGTACTTC. It yields the protein CASSPQGAGETQYF.

The rearrangement uses TRBV7-9 and TRBJ1-4, with TRBD1 matching over 7 bases. There are 15 residues in the CDR3. The germline V gene has CDR1 SEHNR and CDR2 FQNEAQ (reference sequence). Trimming cost V 6 bases and J 3 bases; bases outside gene matches: 7. CDR3 DNA: TGTGCCAGCAGACCTACAGGGGCGGCTAATGAAAAACTGTTTTTT. Translation: CASRPTGAANEKLFF.

This chain joins TRBV10-3 and TRBJ2-3; tentative D call: TRBD2 (6 bases). The CDR3 contains 13 residues. Trimming took off 4 bases at V and 13 bases at J, with 18 bases between the two ends. The germline V gene encodes CDR1 ENHRY and CDR2 SYGVKD. The CDR3 loop is CAISGARGAAKYF. The CDR3 DNA reads TGTGCCATCAGTGGGGCCCGCGGGGCAGCCAAGTATTTT.

The rearrangement joins TRBV23-1 to TRBJ1-5; 9 bases agree with TRBD1. TRBV23-1 is an open reading frame, and its role is uncertain. V shed 10 bases and J 6 bases; nucleotides not matched to a gene: 7. The CDR3 is made up of 13 amino acids. The CDR3 DNA reads as TGCGCCAAAGGGACAGGGTTTGCTCAGCCCCAGCATTTT. It encodes CAKGTGFAQPQHF.

J is TRBJ2-1 and V is TRBV7-8, with 8 bases aligning to TRBD1. The CDR3 runs 15 residues. The V and J ends lost 1 base and 4 bases, in that order; junction bases with no gene match: 3. CDR1 is SGHVS and CDR2 is FQNEAQ in the germline V gene. CDR3 in DNA: TGTGCCAGCAGCTTAGAAGGACAGGGATACAATGAGCAGTTCTTC. Translation gives CASSLEGQGYNEQFF. The full variable domain, with the rest looked up from reference TRBV7-8 and TRBJ2-1, is GAGVSQSPRYKVAKRGQDVALRCDPISGHVSLFWYQQALGQGPEFLTYFQNEAQLDKSGLPSDRFFAERPEGSVSTLKIQRTQQEDSAVYLCASSLEGQGYNEQFFGPGTRLTVL.

This chain links TRBV28 with TRBJ1-2, with no clear D. There are 14 residues in the CDR3. V was cut by 4 bases and J by 4 bases, with 13 bases left in between. Germline loops: CDR1 MDHEN, CDR2 SYDVKM. The DNA of the CDR3 is TGTGCCAGCAGTTACACGGGGAATGGCTATGGCTACACCTTC. It translates to CASSYTGNGYGYTF.

This chain links TRBV7-9 with TRBJ1-1; perhaps TRBD1 as D (5 bases). Germline CDR1 SEHNR, CDR2 FQNEAQ (reference sequence). The CDR3 contains 17 residues. The V gene lost 5 bases and the J gene lost 10 bases, with 29 bases spanning the gap. CDR3: CASSSLRGGQVNEGAFF. The DNA for the CDR3 is TGTGCCAGCAGCAGCTTAAGGGGAGGCCAGGTCAACGAGGGAGCTTTCTTT. The full variable domain, rest sourced from reference TRBV7-9 and TRBJ1-1, is DTGVSQNPRHKITKRGQNVTFRCDPISEHNRLYWYRQTLGQGPEFLTYFQNEAQLEKSRLLSDRFSAERPKGSFSTLEIQRTEQGDSAMYLCASSSLRGGQVNEGAFFGQGTRLTVV.

V usage is TRBV29-1 and J usage is TRBJ1-4, with 10 bases matching TRBD1. Germline trimming cut 6 bases from V and 6 bases from J; bases unmatched to any gene: 10. CDR1 and CDR2 (germline): SQVTM, ANQGSEA. The CDR3 spans 15 residues. The CDR3 here is CSVSLRTGGDEKLFF. The DNA for the CDR3 is TGCAGCGTCTCCCTACGGACAGGGGGAGATGAAAAACTGTTTTTT.

This clone was seen a few times. DNA for the CDR3: TGTGCCAGCAGCATATGGGACAGGTCGGGCGAGCAGTACTTC. Protein: CASSIWDRSGEQYF. This rearrangement joins TRBV2 to TRBJ2-7; 8 bases fit TRBD1. Looked up from germline, CDR1 is SNHLY and CDR2 is FYNNEI. Germline trimming cut 6 bases from V and 6 bases from J; bases unmatched to any gene: 10. This CDR3 is built from 14 residues. Filled out from reference TRBV2 and TRBJ2-7, the complete variable domain reads EPEVTQTPSHQVTQMGQEVILRCVPISNHLYFYWYRQILGQKVEFLVSFYNNEISEKSEIFDDQFSVERPDGSNFTLKIRSTKLEDSAMYFCASSIWDRSGEQYFGPGTRLTVT.

V is TRBV9 and J is TRBJ2-1, with a weak D call TRBD2 (6 bases). Trimming left V 0 bases short and J 1 base short, with 11 bases between. Germline V gene data show CDR1 as SGDLS and CDR2 as YYNGEE. The CDR3 consists of 16 residues. The CDR3 DNA is TGTGCCAGCAGCGTAGCGGGGGACCCTTCCTACAATGAGCAGTTCTTC. Translation: CASSVAGDPSYNEQFF. Complete variable domain (other parts from reference TRBV9 and TRBJ2-1): DSGVTQTPKHLITATGQRVTLRCSPRSGDLSVYWYQQSLDQGLQFLIQYYNGEERAKGNILERFSAQQFPDLHSELNLSSLELGDSALYFCASSVAGDPSYNEQFFGPGTRLTVL.

In DNA, the CDR3 is TGCGCCAGCAGCTTGCAGGGGGCGGGGAACACTGAAGCTTTCTTT. Residues: CASSLQGAGNTEAFF. V and J are TRBV5-1 and TRBJ1-1, with 8 bases aligning to TRBD1. The germline gives CDR1 SGHRS, CDR2 YFSETQ. The CDR3 length is 15 residues. Germline trimming cut 1 base from V and 1 base from J; bases unmatched to any gene: 3.

The J gene is TRBJ1-1, the V gene TRBV6-5, with unresolved D. CDR1 and CDR2 from the germline V gene are MNHEY and SVGAGI. This CDR3 is built from 16 residues. Trimming left V 1 base short and J 0 bases short, with 12 bases between. The CDR3 sequence: CASSYFSPPMNTEAFF. For the CDR3, the DNA is TGTGCCAGCAGTTACTTTTCCCCTCCTATGAACACTGAAGCTTTCTTT.

The chain carries TRBV12-3 or TRBV12-4 and TRBJ2-5; TRBD2 matches 11 bases. This CDR3 spans 13 amino acids. The V gene end was trimmed by 6 bases and the J gene end by 3 bases; junction bases not matched to a gene: 0. The CDR3 region is CASRLAGEETQYF. The CDR3, as DNA: TGTGCCAGCAGACTAGCGGGGGAAGAGACCCAGTACTTC.

This clone was counted a single time. V gene TRBV3-1 (or the pseudogene TRBV3-2) combines with J gene TRBJ2-7, with 8 bases aligning to TRBD1. V trimming: 3 bases; J trimming: 1 base; junction bases outside the gene matches: 8. Germline V lookup: CDR1 LGHDT, CDR2 YNNKEL (reference sequence). There are 16 residues in the CDR3. This chain's CDR3 is CASSHGQGMGSYEQYF. The DNA of the CDR3 is TGTGCCAGCAGCCACGGACAGGGAATGGGATCCTACGAGCAGTACTTC.

The chain is built from TRBV4-1 and TRBJ1-1, with 12 bases that match TRBD1. Germline assignment: CDR1 MGHRA and CDR2 YSYEKL. With V trimmed by 1 base and J by 5 bases, 2 bases remained unmatched. This CDR3 contains 15 residues. Here the CDR3 reads CASSQGDRGPTEAFF. CDR3 DNA sequence: TGCGCCAGCAGCCAAGGGGACAGGGGGCCTACTGAAGCTTTCTTT.

This chain connects TRBV30 to TRBJ2-5; 7 bases map to TRBD2. This CDR3 has 14 residues. Germline V gene sequence: CDR1 GTSNPN, CDR2 SVGIG (reference sequence). Trimming cost V 7 bases and J 0 bases; bases outside gene matches: 8. Here the CDR3 reads CALTGTTNQETQYF. In DNA form, the CDR3 reads TGTGCCTTAACCGGGACTACCAACCAAGAGACCCAGTACTTC.